This T cell receptor beta chain was observed in a study of blood T cell repertoires in COVID-19. Whole-study context: Material from acute and convalescent COVID-19 was sourced from the United States, Italy and Spain.

The CDR3 totals 18 residues. The V gene end was trimmed by 4 bases and the J gene end by 0 bases; junction bases not matched to a gene: 12. CDR1 SGHNT and CDR2 YYREEE come from the germline V gene (reference sequence). The data were produced by immunoSEQ multiplex PCR, yet TCRdb's version contains in-frame clones alone and is incomplete. The sample includes around 170,000 clones, around 89% of them seen just once. This clone was observed a handful of times. Specimen: peripheral blood. The rearrangement joins TRBV5-4 to TRBJ2-7, with 11 nucleotides matching TRBD2. This TCR came from a young man who had recovered from COVID-19. CDR3 in amino acids: CASSISTGTSGTSYEQYF. Here the CDR3 DNA reads TGTGCCAGCAGCATTAGTACCGGGACTAGCGGAACCTCCTACGAGCAGTACTTC.